The present TCR beta chain was sequenced within a study of blood T cell repertoires in COVID-19. About the study: Specimens from acute and convalescent COVID-19 originated in the United States, Italy and Spain.

This clone appeared a single time. Generated by immunoSEQ multiplex PCR, the TCRdb table keeps only in-frame clones and is missing some. The repertoire holds 350,000 to 450,000 clones, with approximately 81% as singletons. Germline lookup yields CDR1 SGHTA and CDR2 FQGNSA. V lost 6 bases and J 3 bases, leaving 17 bases between the germline ends. The CDR3 loop spans 15 amino acids. The sequenced sample was peripheral blood. This TCR was sampled from a woman younger than 30 with acute or convalescent COVID-19. The gene calls are TRBV7-2 and TRBJ1-2; D is unresolved. CDR3 residues: CASSYSGPRDYGYTF. In DNA, the CDR3 is TGTGCCAGCAGTTATAGCGGACCTCGGGACTATGGCTACACCTTC.